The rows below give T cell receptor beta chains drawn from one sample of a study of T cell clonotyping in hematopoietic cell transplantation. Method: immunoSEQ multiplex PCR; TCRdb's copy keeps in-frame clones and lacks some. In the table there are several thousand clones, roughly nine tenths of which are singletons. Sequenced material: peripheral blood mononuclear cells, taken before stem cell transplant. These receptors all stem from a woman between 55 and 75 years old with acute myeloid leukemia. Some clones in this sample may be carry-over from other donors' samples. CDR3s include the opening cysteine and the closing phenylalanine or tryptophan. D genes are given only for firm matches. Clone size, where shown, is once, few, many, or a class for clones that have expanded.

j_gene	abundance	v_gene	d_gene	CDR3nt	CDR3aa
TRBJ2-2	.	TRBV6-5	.	TGTGCCAGCAGTTCCCCTCTAGGGTCCGGGGAGCTGTTTTTT	CASSSPLGSGELFF
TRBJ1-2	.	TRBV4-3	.	TGCGCCAGCAGCCAAGATACCCAGGGCGTAGGCTACACCTTC	CASSQDTQGVGYTF
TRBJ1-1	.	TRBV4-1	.	TGCGCCAGCAGCCAGACGACAGGGAACACTGAAGCTTTCTTT	CASSQTTGNTEAFF
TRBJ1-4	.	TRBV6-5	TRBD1	TGTGCCAGCAGCCGGACAGGAGAGGGTGAAAAACTGTTTTTT	CASSRTGEGEKLFF
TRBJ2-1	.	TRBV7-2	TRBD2	TGTGCCAGCAGCCCAGCGGGGGGTTACAATGAGCAGTTCTTC	CASSPAGGYNEQFF
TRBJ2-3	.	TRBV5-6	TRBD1	TGTGCCAGCAGCTCTGGACAGGGATTCACAGATACGCAGTATTTT	CASSSGQGFTDTQYF
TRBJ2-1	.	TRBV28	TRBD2	TGTGCCAGCAGTTTTCGACCAGCGGGGCCTTACAATGAGCAGTTCTTC	CASSFRPAGPYNEQFF
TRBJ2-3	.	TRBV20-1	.	TGCAGTGCTACTCGGTCGGATACGCAGTATTTT	CSATRSDTQYF
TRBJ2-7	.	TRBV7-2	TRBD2	TGTGCCAGCAGCTTACACTCCGGGGCTAGCGGGAGTTACGAGCAGTACTTC	CASSLHSGASGSYEQYF
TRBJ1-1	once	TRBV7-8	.	TGTGCCAGCAGCTTTGAGGTGGAAGCTTTCTTT	CASSFEVEAFF
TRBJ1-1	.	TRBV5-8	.	TGTGCCAGAAGCACCAGACGCCCTTTGAACACTGAAGCTTTCTTT	CARSTRRPLNTEAFF
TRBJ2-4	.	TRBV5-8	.	TGTGCCAGCAGGAATTCGGAAAACATTCAGTACTTC	CASRNSENIQYF
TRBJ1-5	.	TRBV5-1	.	TGCGCCAGCAGCTTGGGAAGCAATCAGCCCCAGCATTTT	CASSLGSNQPQHF
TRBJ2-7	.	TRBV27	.	TGTGCCAGCAGTTTTGGGGGAGAATACGAGCAGTACTTC	CASSFGGEYEQYF
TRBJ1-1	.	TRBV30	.	TGTGCCTGGAGTGTATTCGGAGGCAAGACTGAAGCTTTCTTT	CAWSVFGGKTEAFF
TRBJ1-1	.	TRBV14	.	TGTGCCAGCAGCCACAGCCGGGGGTCTGTCAGGAACACTGAAGCTTTCTTT	CASSHSRGSVRNTEAFF
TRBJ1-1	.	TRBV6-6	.	TGTGCCAGCAGTCTTAACAGGGACACTGAAGCTTTCTTT	CASSLNRDTEAFF
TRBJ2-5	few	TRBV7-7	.	TGTGCTAGCAGCTTTCAGGTACAAGAGACCCAGTACTTC	CASSFQVQETQYF
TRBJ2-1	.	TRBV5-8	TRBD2	TGTGCCAGCAGCCCCGGACTAGCGGGCGGCAATGAGCAGTTCTTC	CASSPGLAGGNEQFF
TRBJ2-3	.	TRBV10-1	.	TGCGCCAGCAGTGGGTCACAGGGGACTGGCACAGATACGCAGTATTTT	CASSGSQGTGTDTQYF
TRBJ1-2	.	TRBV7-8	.	TGTGCCAGCAGCTCCTACCGGTACCCCTTCTATGGCTACACCTTC	CASSSYRYPFYGYTF
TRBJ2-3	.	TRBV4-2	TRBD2	TGTGCCAGCAGCCAACTAGCGGGAGGGAGCACAGATACGCAGTATTTT	CASSQLAGGSTDTQYF
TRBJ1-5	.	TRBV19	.	TGTGCCAGCAGAGAAGATAGCAATCAGCCCCAGCATTTT	CASREDSNQPQHF
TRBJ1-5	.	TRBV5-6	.	TGTGCCAGCAGCTTCGGACGGAACCTCAATCAGCCCCAGCATTTT	CASSFGRNLNQPQHF
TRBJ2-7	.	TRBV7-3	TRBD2	TGTGCCAGCAGCTTAACGGCTAGCGGGAGCTACGAGCAGTACTTC	CASSLTASGSYEQYF
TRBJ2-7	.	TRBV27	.	TGTGCCAGCAGTCCCTACAGGGGAGGGTACGAGCAGTACTTC	CASSPYRGGYEQYF
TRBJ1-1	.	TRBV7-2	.	TGTGCCAGCAGCGCCTCCGGGGGTTTGACTGAAGCTTTCTTT	CASSASGGLTEAFF
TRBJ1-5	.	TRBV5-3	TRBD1	TGTGCCAGAAGCTGCTCGGGACAGGGTTCGTATCAGCCCCAGCATTTT	CARSCSGQGSYQPQHF